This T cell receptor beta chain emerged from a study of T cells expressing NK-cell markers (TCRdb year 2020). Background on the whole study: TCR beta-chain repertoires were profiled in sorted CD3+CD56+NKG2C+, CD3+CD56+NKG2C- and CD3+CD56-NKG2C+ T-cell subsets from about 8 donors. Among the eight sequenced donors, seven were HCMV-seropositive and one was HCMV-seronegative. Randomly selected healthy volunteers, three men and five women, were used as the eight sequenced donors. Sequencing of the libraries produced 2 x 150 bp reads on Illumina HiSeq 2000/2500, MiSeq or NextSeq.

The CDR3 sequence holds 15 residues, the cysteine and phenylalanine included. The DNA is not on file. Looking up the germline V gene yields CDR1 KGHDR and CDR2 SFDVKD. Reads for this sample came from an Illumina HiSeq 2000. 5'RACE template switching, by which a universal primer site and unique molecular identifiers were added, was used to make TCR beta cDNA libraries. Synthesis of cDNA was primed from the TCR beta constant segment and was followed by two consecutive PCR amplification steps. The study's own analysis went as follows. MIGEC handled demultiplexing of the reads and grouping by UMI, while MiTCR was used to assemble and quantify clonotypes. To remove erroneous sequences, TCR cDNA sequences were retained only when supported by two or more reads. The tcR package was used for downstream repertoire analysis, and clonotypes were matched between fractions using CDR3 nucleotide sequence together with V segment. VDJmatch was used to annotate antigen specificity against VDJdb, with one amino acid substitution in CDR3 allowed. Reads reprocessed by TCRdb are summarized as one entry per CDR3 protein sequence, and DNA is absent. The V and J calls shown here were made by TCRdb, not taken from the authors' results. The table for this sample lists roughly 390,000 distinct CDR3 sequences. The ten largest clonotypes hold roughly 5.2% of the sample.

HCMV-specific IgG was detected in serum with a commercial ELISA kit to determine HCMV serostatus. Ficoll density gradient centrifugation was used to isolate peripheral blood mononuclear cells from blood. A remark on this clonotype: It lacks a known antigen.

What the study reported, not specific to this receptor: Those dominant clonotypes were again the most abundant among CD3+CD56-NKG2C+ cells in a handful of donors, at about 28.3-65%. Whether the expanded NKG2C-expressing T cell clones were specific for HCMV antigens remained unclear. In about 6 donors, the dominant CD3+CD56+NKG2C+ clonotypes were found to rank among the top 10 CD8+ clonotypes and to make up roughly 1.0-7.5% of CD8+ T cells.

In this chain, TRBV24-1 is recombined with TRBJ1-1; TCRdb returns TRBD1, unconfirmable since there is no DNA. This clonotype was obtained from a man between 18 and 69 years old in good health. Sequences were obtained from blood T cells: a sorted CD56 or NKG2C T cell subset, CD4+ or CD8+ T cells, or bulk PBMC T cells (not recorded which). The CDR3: CATSGGTGSNTEAFF.